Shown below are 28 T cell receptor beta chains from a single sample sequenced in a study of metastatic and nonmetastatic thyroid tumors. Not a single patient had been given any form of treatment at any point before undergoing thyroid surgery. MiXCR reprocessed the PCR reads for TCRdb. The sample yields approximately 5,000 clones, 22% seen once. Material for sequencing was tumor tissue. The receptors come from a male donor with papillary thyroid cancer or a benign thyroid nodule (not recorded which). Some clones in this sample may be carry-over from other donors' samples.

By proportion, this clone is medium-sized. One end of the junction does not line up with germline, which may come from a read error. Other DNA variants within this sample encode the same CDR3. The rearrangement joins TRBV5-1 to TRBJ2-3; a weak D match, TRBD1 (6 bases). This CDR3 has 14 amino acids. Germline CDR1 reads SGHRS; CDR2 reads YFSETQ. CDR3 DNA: TGCGCTAGCACGACGGGACAAGGAACAGATACGCAGTATTTT. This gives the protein CASTTGQGTDTQYF.

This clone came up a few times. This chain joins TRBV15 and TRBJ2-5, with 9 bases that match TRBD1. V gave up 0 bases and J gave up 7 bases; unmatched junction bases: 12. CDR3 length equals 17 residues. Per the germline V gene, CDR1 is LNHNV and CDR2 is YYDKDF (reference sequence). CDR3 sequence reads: CATSRDHRTGEFGTQYF. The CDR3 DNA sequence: TGTGCCACCAGCAGAGATCACAGGACAGGGGAATTTGGGACCCAGTACTTC.

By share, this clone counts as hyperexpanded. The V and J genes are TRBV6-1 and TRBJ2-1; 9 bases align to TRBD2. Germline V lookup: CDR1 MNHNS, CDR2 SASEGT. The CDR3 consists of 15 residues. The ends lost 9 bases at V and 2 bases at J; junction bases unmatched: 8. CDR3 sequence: CASSPTSGTYNEQFF. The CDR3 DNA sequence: TGTGCCAGTTCCCCGACTAGCGGAACCTACAATGAGCAGTTCTTC.

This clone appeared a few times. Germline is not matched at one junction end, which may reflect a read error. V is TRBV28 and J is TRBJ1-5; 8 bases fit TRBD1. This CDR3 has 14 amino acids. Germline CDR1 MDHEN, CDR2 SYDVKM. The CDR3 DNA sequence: TGTGCCAGCAGTCAGACAGGGGAGAATCCGCCCCAGCATTTT. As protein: CASSQTGENPPQHF. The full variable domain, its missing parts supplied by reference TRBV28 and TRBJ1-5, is DVKVTQSSRYLVKRTGEKVFLECVQDMDHENMFWYRQDPGLGLRLIYFSYDVKMKEKGDIPEGYSVSREKKERFSLILESASTNQTSMYLCASSQTGENPPQHFGDGTRLSIL.

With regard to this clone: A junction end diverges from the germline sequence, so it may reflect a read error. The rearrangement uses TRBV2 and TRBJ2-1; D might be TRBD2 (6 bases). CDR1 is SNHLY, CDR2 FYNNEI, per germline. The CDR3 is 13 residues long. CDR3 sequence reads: CAISDLADNEQFF. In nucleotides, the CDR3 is TGTGCCATCAGTGACTTAGCGGACAATGAGCAGTTCTTC.

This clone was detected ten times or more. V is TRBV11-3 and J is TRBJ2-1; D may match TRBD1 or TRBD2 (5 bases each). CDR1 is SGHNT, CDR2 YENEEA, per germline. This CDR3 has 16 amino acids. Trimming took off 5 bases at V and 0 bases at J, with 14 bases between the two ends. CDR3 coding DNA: TGTGCCAGCAGCAGGGCCGGGACCCTCTCCTACAATGAGCAGTTCTTC. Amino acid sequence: CASSRAGTLSYNEQFF.

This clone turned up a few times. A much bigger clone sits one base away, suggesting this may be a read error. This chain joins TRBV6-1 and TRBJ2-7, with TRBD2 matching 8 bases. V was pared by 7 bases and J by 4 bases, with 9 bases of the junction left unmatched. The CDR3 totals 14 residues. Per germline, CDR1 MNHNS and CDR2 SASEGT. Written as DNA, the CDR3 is TGTGCCAGCATCCCCCGGGGGGGGCCTTACGAGCAGTACTTC. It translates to CASIPRGGPYEQYF.

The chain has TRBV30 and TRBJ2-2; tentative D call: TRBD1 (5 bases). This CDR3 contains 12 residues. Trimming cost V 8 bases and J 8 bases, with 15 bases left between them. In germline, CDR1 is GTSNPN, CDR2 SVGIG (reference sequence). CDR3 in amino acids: CARRQLGGELFF. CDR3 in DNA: TGTGCCCGTAGACAGCTTGGAGGGGAGCTGTTTTTT.

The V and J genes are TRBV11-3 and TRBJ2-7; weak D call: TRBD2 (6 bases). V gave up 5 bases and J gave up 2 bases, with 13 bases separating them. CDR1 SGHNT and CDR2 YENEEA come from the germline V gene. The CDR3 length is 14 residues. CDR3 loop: CASSPGGEAYEQYF. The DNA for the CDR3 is TGTGCCAGCAGCCCAGGAGGGGAGGCCTACGAGCAGTACTTC.

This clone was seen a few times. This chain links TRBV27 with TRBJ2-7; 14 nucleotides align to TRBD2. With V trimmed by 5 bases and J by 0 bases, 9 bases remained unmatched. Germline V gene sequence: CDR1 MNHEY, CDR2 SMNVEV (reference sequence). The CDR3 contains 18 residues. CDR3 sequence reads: CASSLGTSGGLSSYEQYF. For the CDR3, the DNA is TGTGCCAGCAGTCTCGGGACTAGCGGGGGCCTCAGCTCCTACGAGCAGTACTTC.

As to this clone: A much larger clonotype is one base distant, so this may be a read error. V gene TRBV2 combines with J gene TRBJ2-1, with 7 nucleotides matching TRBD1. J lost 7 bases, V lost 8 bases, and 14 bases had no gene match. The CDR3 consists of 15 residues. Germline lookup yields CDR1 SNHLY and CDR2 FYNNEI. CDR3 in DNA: TGTGCCAGCCGAAAAGTGGGCAGGGGGAAGAATGAGCAGTTCTTC. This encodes CASRKVGRGKNEQFF. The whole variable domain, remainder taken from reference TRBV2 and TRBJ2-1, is EPEVTQTPSHQVTQMGQEVILRCVPISNHLYFYWYRQILGQKVEFLVSFYNNEISEKSEIFDDQFSVERPDGSNFTLKIRSTKLEDSAMYFCASRKVGRGKNEQFFGPGTRLTVL.

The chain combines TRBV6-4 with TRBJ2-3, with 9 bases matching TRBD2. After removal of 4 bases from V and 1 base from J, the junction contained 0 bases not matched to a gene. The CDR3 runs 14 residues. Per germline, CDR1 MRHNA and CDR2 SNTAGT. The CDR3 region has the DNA TGTGCCAGCAGTGTAGCGGGGGGCACAGATACGCAGTATTTT. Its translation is CASSVAGGTDTQYF.

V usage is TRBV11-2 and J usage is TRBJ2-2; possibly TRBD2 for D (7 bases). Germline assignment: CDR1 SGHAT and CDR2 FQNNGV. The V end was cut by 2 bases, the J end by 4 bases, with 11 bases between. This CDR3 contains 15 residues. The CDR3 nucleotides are TGTGCCAGCAGCTTAAAGGGGGGGGGCACCGGGGAGCTGTTTTTT. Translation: CASSLKGGGTGELFF. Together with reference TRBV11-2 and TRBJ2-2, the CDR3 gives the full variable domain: EAGVAQSPRYKIIEKRQSVAFWCNPISGHATLYWYQQILGQGPKLLIQFQNNGVVDDSQLPKDRFSAERLKGVDSTLKIQPAKLEDSAVYLCASSLKGGGTGELFFGEGSRLTVL.

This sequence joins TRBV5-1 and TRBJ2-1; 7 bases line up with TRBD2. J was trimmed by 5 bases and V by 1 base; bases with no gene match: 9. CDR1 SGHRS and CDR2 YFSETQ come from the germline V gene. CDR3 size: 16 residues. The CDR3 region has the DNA TGCGCCAGCAGCTTGTTGGCGGGGGAGGGGAACAATGAGCAGTTCTTC. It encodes CASSLLAGEGNNEQFF.

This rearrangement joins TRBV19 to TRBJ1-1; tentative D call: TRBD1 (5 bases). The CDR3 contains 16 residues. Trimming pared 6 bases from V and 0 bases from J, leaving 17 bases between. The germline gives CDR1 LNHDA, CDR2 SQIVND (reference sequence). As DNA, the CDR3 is TGTGCCAGTAGCCCTCGGACATGGGGTATGAACACTGAAGCTTTCTTT. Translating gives CASSPRTWGMNTEAFF. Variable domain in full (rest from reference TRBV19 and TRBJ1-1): DGGITQSPKYLFRKEGQNVTLSCEQNLNHDAMYWYRQDPGQGLRLIYYSQIVNDFQKGDIAEGYSVSREKKESFPLTVTSAQKNPTAFYLCASSPRTWGMNTEAFFGQGTRLTVV.

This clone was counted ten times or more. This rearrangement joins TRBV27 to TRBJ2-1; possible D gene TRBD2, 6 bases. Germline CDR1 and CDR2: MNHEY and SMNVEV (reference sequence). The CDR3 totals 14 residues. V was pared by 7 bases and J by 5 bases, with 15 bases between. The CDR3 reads CASNRERANNEQFF. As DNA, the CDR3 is TGTGCCAGCAATCGGGAGAGGGCGAACAATGAGCAGTTCTTC.

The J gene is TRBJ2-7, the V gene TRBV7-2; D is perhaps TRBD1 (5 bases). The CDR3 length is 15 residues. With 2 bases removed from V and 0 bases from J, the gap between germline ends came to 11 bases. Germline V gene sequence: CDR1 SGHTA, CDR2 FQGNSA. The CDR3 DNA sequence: TGTGCCAGCAGCTTAAGAGACAGCTACTCCTACGAGCAGTACTTC. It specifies CASSLRDSYSYEQYF.

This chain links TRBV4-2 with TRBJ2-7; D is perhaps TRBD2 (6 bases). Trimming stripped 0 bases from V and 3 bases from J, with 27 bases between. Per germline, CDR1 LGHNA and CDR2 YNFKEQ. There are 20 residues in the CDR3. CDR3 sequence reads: CASSQDLARLAGKGGYEQYF. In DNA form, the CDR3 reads TGTGCCAGCAGCCAAGATTTGGCCCGCCTGGCGGGGAAAGGTGGCTACGAGCAGTACTTC.

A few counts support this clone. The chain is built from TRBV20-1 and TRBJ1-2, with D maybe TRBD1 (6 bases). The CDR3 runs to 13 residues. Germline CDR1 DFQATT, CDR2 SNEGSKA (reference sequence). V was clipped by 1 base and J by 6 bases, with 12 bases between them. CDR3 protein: CSARVARGDGYTF. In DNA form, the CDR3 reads TGCAGTGCTAGAGTCGCCAGGGGCGATGGCTACACCTTC.

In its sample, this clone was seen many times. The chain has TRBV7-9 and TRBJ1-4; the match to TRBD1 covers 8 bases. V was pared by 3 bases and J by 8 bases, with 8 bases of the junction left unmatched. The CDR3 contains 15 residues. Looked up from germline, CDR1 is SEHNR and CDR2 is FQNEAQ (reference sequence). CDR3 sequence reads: CASSLGGTGWEKLFF. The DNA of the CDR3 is TGTGCCAGCAGCTTGGGAGGGACAGGCTGGGAAAAACTGTTTTTT.

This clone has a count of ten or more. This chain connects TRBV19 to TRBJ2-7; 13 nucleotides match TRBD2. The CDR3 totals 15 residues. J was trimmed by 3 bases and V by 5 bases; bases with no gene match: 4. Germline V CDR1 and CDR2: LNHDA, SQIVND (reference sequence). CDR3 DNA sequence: TGTGCCAGTAGTCGGACTAGCGGGAGCTTCTACGAGCAGTACTTC. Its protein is CASSRTSGSFYEQYF.

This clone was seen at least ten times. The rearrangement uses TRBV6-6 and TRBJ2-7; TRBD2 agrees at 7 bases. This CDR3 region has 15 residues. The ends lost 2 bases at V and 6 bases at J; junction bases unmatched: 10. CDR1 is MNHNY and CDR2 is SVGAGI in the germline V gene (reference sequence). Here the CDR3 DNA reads TGTGCCAGCAGTTACCTGGCCGGGGGGACGGGCGAGCAGTACTTC. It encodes CASSYLAGGTGEQYF.

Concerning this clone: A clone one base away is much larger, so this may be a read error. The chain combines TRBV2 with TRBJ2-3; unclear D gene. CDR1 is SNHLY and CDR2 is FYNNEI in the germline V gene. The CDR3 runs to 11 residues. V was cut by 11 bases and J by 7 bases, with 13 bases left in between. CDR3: CAGDMAYTQYF. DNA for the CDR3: TGTGCCGGAGACATGGCTTATACGCAGTATTTT.

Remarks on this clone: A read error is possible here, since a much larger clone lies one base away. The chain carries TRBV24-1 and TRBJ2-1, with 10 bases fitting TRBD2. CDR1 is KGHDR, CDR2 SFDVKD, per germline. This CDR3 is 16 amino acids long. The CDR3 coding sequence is TGTACCACCAGTGACCCTAGCGGGAGCGGAGGGAATGAGCAGTTCTTC. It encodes CTTSDPSGSGGNEQFF.

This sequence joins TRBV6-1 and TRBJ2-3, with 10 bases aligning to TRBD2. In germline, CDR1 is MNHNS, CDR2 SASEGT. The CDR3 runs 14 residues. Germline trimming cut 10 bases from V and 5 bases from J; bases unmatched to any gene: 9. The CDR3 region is CAISSGRPIDTQYF. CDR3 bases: TGTGCCATTAGTAGCGGGAGGCCCATAGATACGCAGTATTTT.

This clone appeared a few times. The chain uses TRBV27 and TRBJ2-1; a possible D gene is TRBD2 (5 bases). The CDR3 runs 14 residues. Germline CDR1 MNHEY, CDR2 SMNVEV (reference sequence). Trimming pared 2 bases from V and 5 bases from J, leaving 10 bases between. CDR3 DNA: TGTGCCAGCAGTTTACGTGACTACCACAATGAGCAGTTCTTC. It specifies CASSLRDYHNEQFF.

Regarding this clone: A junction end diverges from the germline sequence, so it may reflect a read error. CDR3 amino acids: CASSYHERTEASF. Here the CDR3 DNA reads TGTGCCAGCAGTTACCACGAGAGAACTGAAGCTTCCTTT. J is TRBJ1-1 and V is TRBV6-5; D gene ambiguous. The CDR3 totals 13 residues. The germline V gene has CDR1 MNHEY and CDR2 SVGAGI.

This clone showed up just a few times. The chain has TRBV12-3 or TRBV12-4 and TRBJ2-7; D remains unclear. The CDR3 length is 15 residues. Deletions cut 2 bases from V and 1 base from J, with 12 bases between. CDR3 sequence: CASSLLSIISYEQYF. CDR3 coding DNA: TGTGCCAGCAGTTTATTGAGCATTATATCCTACGAGCAGTACTTC.